The T cell receptor (beta chain) described here comes from a study of neurological immune-mediated disorders. General study findings and limits: No CDR3 amino acid sequences were shared by expanded clones across subjects, suggesting private repertoires in all groups.

J gave up 5 bases and V 3 bases, and 3 bases lay outside the gene matches. The CDR3 has 14 amino acids. This clonotype was recorded at least ten times. Its antigen is currently unknown. A single record per CDR3 protein comes from TCRdb applying MiXCR to the 5' RACE reads. In the table there are roughly 76,000 distinct CDR3 sequences, roughly 13% of which are singletons. The source material was PBMCs. The chain combines TRBV12-3 or TRBV12-4 with TRBJ2-7; 11 nucleotides align to TRBD2. This clonotype originated in a woman aged 50 to 65 in good health. CDR3 residues: CASSFTSGSDEQYF. The DNA for the CDR3 is TGTGCCAGCAGTTTCACTAGCGGGAGTGACGAGCAGTACTTC.